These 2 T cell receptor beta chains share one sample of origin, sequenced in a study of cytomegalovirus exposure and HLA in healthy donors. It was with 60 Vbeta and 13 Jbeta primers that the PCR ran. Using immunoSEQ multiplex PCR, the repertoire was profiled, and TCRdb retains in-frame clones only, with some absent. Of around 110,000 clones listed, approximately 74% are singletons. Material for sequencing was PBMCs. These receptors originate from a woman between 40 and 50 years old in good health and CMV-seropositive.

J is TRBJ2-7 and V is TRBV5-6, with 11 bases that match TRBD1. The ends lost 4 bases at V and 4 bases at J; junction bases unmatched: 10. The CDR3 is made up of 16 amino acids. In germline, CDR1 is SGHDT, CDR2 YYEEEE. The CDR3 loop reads CASSPTGTGGFYEQYF. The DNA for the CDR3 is TGTGCCAGCAGCCCGACGGGGACAGGGGGGTTTTACGAGCAGTACTTC.

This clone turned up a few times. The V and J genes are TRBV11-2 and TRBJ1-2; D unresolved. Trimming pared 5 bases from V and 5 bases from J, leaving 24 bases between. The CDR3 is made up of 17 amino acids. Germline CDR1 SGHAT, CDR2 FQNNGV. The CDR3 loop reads CASSPPFLVTWRYGYTF. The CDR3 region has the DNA TGTGCCAGCAGCCCCCCCTTCCTCGTGACATGGCGATATGGCTACACCTTC.